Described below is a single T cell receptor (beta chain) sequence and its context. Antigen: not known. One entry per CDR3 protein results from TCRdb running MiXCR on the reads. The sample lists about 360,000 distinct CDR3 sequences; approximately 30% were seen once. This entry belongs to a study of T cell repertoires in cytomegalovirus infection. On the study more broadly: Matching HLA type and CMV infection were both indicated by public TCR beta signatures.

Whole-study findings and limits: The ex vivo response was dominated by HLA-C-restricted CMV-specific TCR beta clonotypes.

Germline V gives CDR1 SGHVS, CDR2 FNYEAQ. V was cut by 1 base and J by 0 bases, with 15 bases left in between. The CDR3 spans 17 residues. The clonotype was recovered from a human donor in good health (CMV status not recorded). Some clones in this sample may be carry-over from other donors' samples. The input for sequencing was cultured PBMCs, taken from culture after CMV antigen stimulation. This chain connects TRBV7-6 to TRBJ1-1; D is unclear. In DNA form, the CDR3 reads TGTGCCAGCAGCTTAGGGGCAATCCCCGTCCTGAACACTGAAGCTTTCTTT. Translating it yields CASSLGAIPVLNTEAFF.